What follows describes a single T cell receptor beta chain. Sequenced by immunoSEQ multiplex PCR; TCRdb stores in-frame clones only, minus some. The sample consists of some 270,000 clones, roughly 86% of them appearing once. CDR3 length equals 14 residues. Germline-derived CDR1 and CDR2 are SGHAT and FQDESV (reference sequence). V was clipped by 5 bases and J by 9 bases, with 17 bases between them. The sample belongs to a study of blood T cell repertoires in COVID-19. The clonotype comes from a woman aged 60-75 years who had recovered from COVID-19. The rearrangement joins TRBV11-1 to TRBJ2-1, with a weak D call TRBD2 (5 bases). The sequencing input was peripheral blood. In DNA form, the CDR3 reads TGTGCCAGCAGCCGCACTCTAGCAGCAGGTGAGCAGTTCTTC. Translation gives CASSRTLAAGEQFF.